The rows below give T cell receptor beta chains drawn from one sample of a study of molecular identifiers for immune sequencing clone quantification. TCRdb reprocessed the PCR reads with MiXCR, giving one entry per CDR3 protein. The table records about 630,000 distinct CDR3 sequences, over 25% of them present only once. The sequenced sample consisted of naive CD8+ T cells from blood, with Jurkat cell RNA spiked in. The receptors here all came from a human donor in good health. Some libraries in this study had Jurkat cell RNA spiked in. CDR3s include the opening cysteine and the closing phenylalanine or tryptophan. D genes are given only for firm matches. Clone size, where shown, is once, few, many, or a class for clones that have expanded.

>TRBV13|TRBD1|NA|TRBJ1-5
CASSLGRGRSNQPQHF
TGTGCCAGCAGCTTGGGCAGGGGGCGAAGCAATCAGCCCCAGCATTTT
>TRBV7-9|NA|many|TRBJ1-1
CASSLQGLAEAFF
TGTGCCAGCAGCTTACAGGGGTTGGCTGAAGCTTTCTTT
>TRBV4-1|TRBD2|many|TRBJ2-3
CASSQRLAGVTDTQYF
TGCGCCAGCAGCCAACGACTAGCGGGAGTCACAGATACGCAGTATTTT
>TRBV6-2/TRBV6-3|NA|NA|TRBJ1-5
CASSYVQPNPPPHF
TGTGCCAGCAGTTACGTCCAGCCCAATCCGCCCCCGCATTTT
>TRBV3-1|NA|NA|TRBJ2-1
CASSQEVTPAMPEDEQFF
TGTGCCAGCAGCCAAGAAGTAACACCAGCGATGCCCGAGGATGAGCAGTTCTTC
>TRBV6-4|NA|few|TRBJ2-3
CASSDLLHPDTQYF
TGTGCCAGCAGTGACCTCCTACACCCAGATACGCAGTATTTT
>TRBV7-2|NA|many|TRBJ1-5
CASSLGGGYYSNQPQHF
TGTGCCAGCAGCTTAGGAGGAGGGTATTATAGCAATCAGCCCCAGCATTTT
>TRBV7-9|TRBD2|many|TRBJ2-3
CASSSPGLAGETDTQYF
TGTGCCAGCAGCTCTCCCGGACTAGCGGGGGAGACAGATACGCAGTATTTT
>TRBV28|NA|NA|TRBJ1-5
CASTPGQSDQPQHF
TGTGCCAGCACCCCAGGACAGTCGGATCAGCCCCAGCATTTT
>TRBV18|NA|many|TRBJ1-1
CASSQPFRLGSTEAFF
TGTGCCAGCTCACAACCCTTTCGGTTGGGGAGCACTGAAGCTTTCTTT
>TRBV10-3|NA|once|TRBJ2-1
CAISPEYNEQFF
TGTGCCATCAGTCCAGAATACAATGAGCAGTTCTTC
>TRBV6-2/TRBV6-3|NA|once|TRBJ2-1
CASSSIVDFSSSYNEQFF
TGTGCCAGCAGTTCCATAGTCGACTTTTCTAGCTCCTACAATGAGCAGTTCTTC
>TRBV2|NA|NA|TRBJ1-1
CASSEERSGWDTEAFF
TGTGCCAGCAGTGAAGAACGGTCAGGGTGGGACACTGAAGCTTTCTTT
>TRBV29-1|NA|many|TRBJ1-2
CSVDLTGPYGYTF
TGCAGCGTTGACCTAACAGGCCCCTATGGCTACACCTTC
>TRBV7-2|NA|few|TRBJ2-7
CASSLGPFTTPPYEQYF
TGTGCCAGCAGCTTAGGACCTTTTACCACACCTCCCTACGAGCAGTACTTC
>TRBV9|NA|few|TRBJ1-1
CASSPSLGLKTEAFF
TGTGCCAGCAGCCCTAGTCTGGGGCTGAAAACTGAAGCTTTCTTT
>TRBV7-9|TRBD1|few|TRBJ2-7
CASSPLEDRGLSYEQYF
TGTGCCAGCAGCCCACTAGAGGACAGGGGGCTATCCTACGAGCAGTACTTC
>TRBV9|TRBD2|many|TRBJ2-3
CASSVDGTSGGADTDTQYF
TGTGCCAGCAGCGTAGATGGGACTAGCGGGGGGGCCGATACAGATACGCAGTATTTT
>TRBV6-6|NA|few|TRBJ2-2
CASSGLLRGINTGELFF
TGTGCCAGCAGTGGGCTTTTGCGGGGCATTAACACCGGGGAGCTGTTTTTT
>TRBV12-3/TRBV12-4|NA|few|TRBJ2-1
CASSFYGVNNEQFF
TGTGCCAGCAGTTTTTACGGGGTAAACAATGAGCAGTTCTTC
>TRBV20-1|NA|few|TRBJ1-3
CSARGTNSGNTIYF
TGCAGTGCTAGGGGGACCAACTCTGGAAACACCATATATTTT
>TRBV29-1|TRBD2|NA|TRBJ2-7
CSVEEGLAGGSSYEQYF
TGCAGCGTTGAAGAAGGACTAGCGGGGGGGAGCTCCTACGAGCAGTACTTC
>TRBV7-8|NA|many|TRBJ1-1
CASSLATPLNHRGEDTEAFF
TGTGCCAGCAGCTTAGCGACCCCCCTGAACCACCGGGGAGAGGACACTGAAGCTTTCTTT
>TRBV20-1|NA|NA|TRBJ1-6
CSALPDFSSYNSPLHF
TGCAGTGCTCTCCCGGACTTTAGCTCCTATAATTCACCCCTCCACTTT
>TRBV12-3/TRBV12-4|NA|NA|TRBJ1-2
CASTLGVSGGYTF
TGTGCCAGCACCTTGGGGGTGAGTGGTGGCTACACCTTC
>TRBV7-9|NA|many|TRBJ1-4
CASSPDRPTNEKLFF
TGTGCCAGCAGCCCCGACAGGCCCACTAATGAAAAACTGTTTTTT